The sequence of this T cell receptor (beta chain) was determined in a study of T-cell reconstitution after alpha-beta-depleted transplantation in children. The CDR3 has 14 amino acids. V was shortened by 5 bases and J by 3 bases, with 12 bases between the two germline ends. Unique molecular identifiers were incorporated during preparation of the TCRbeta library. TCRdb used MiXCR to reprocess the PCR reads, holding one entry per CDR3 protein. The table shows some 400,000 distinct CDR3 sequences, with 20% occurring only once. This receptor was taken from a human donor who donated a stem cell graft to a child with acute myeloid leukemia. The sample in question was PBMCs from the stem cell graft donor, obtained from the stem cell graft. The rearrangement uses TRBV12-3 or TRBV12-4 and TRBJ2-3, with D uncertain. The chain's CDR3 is CASSQSPRTDTQYF. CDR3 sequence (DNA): TGTGCCAGCAGTCAGAGCCCTAGGACAGATACGCAGTATTTT.